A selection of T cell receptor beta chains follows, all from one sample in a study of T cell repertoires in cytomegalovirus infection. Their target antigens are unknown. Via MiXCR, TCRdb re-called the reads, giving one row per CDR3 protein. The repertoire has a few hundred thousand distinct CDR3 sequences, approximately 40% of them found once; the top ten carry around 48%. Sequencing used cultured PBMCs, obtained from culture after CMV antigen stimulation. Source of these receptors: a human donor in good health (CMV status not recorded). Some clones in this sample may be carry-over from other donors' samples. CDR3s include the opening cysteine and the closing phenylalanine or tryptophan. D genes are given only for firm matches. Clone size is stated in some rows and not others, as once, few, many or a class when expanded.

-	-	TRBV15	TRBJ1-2	TGTGCCACCAGCAGAGTAGGGTTCTATGGCTACACCTTC	CATSRVGFYGYTF
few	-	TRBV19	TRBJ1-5	TGTGCCAGTAGGGAGTGGTCCGGCGGCAGCAATCAGCCCCAGCATTTT	CASREWSGGSNQPQHF
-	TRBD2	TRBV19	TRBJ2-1	TGTGCCAGTAGGGGCGGGAGGGCGAGCTCCTACAATGAGCAGTTCTTC	CASRGGRASSYNEQFF
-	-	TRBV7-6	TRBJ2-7	TGTGCCAGCAGCTTAGTTCCGGGCGGCGAGCAGTACTTC	CASSLVPGGEQYF
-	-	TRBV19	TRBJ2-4	TGTGCCAGTACCGGCAGGGAAGTAAACATTCAGTACTTC	CASTGREVNIQYF
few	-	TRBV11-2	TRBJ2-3	TGTGCCAGCAGCTTAGCCTCGGTCGCTTTACGGACCAACACAGATACGCAGTATTTT	CASSLASVALRTNTDTQYF
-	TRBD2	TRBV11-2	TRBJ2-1	TGTGCCAGCAGCTCGTATCAGACTAGCGGGAGGGCCGGTGAGCAGTTCTTC	CASSSYQTSGRAGEQFF
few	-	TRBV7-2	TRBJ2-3	TGTGCCAGCAGAAGGGATCCGGGCACAGATACGCAGTATTTT	CASRRDPGTDTQYF
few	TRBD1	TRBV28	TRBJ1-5	TGTGCCAGCAGTGGACAGGGTCGGCCCCAGCATTTT	CASSGQGRPQHF
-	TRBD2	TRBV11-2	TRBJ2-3	TGTGCCAGCAGCAGCCCCCGGGGAGGGGATACGCAGTATTTT	CASSSPRGGDTQYF
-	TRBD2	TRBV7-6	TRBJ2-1	TGTGCCAGCATTTTAGCGGGTGCGCCCTACAATGAGCAGTTCTTC	CASILAGAPYNEQFF
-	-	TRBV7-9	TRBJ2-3	TGTGCCAGCAGCTTATTAGTAGCCAGTTCTACCACAGATACGCAGTATTTT	CASSLLVASSTTDTQYF
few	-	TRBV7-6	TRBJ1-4	TGTGCCAGCAGCCCACAGGGATTTAAAGAAAAACTGTTTTTT	CASSPQGFKEKLFF
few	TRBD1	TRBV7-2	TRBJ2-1	TGTGCCACCCTCCGGGACAGGGGGCGCGATGAGCAGTTCTTC	CATLRDRGRDEQFF
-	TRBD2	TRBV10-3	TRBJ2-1	TGTGCCATCAGCGGACTAGCGGGAGGGTCCTACAATGAGCAGTTCTTC	CAISGLAGGSYNEQFF
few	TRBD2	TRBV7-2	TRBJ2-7	TGTGCCAGCAGCACTATAGCGGGGGCCTACGAGCAGTACTTC	CASSTIAGAYEQYF
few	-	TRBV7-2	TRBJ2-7	TGTGCCAGCAGCCCACAGACTAGCTCCTACGAGCAGTACTTC	CASSPQTSSYEQYF
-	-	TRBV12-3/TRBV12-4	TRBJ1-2	TGTGCCAGCTGGGGGGCAGACAATAACTATGGCTACACCTTC	CASWGADNNYGYTF
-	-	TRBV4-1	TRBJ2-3	TGCGCCAGCAGCCAAGATTGGCAAGGGACCACAGATACGCAGTATTTT	CASSQDWQGTTDTQYF
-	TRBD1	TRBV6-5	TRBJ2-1	TGTGCCAGCAGTTCTCGTTCGGACAGGGTAACGAATGAGCAGTTCTTC	CASSSRSDRVTNEQFF
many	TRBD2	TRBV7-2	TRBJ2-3	TGTGCCAGCAGCTCAGTAGCGGGAGCAGCAGATACGCAGTATTTT	CASSSVAGAADTQYF
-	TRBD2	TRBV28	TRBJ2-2	TGTGCCAGCAGTACTGGGGGGGACGGGGAGCTGTTTTTT	CASSTGGDGELFF
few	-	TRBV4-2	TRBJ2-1	TGTGCCAGCAGCCAACCGACTGACGGGAATGAGCAGTTCTTC	CASSQPTDGNEQFF
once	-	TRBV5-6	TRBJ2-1	TGTGCCAGCAGCCGAAGACGGGGAGCTGAGCAGTTCTTC	CASSRRRGAEQFF
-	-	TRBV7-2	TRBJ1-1	TGTGCCAGCAGCTTTGTAGCTGAAGCTTTCTTT	CASSFVAEAFF
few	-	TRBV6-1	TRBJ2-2	TGTGCCAGCAGTGTGCCTTATCTCGGGGAGCTGTTTTTT	CASSVPYLGELFF
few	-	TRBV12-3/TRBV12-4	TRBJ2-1	TGTGCCAGCAGTCACCGGACAAATTCCTACAATGAGCAGTTCTTC	CASSHRTNSYNEQFF
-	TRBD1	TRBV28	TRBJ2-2	TGTGCCAGCAGTCTCCGACAGGGGGGTAACACCGGGGAGCTGTTTTTT	CASSLRQGGNTGELFF
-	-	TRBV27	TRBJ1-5	TGTGCCAGCAGTTTATTGTCAGGCGTTAGAGGCAATCAGCCCCAGCATTTT	CASSLLSGVRGNQPQHF
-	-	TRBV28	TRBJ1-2	TGTGCCAGCAGTTTCGGACAGCTCCCTAACTATGGCTACACCTTC	CASSFGQLPNYGYTF
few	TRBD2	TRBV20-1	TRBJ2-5	TGCAGTGCTCTAGCGGGGGGCCCCCAAGAGACCCAGTACTTC	CSALAGGPQETQYF
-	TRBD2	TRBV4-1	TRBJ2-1	TGCGCCAGCAGCTTTAGCGGGAATCGCGAGCAGTTCTTC	CASSFSGNREQFF
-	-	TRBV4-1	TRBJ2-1	TGCGCCAGCAGCCCCACTAGAGACTCCTACAATGAGCAGTTCTTC	CASSPTRDSYNEQFF
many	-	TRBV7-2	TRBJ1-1	TGTGCCAGCAGCTTCGTGCCCAGGGGCCACACTGAAGCTTTCTTT	CASSFVPRGHTEAFF
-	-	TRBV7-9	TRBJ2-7	TGTGCCAGCACCCGGGCAGGTGGCGGGACAGACTACGAGCAGTACTTC	CASTRAGGGTDYEQYF
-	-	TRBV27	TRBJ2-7	TGTGCCAGCAGTCGGGGGCCCCTCTACGAGCAGTACTTC	CASSRGPLYEQYF
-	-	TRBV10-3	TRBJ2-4	TGTGCCATCAGCAACGCGGGTGAACTAAACATTCAGTACTTC	CAISNAGELNIQYF
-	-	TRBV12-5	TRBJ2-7	TGTGCTAGTGGTCTCCCCGGGTTAGGGACCTACGAGCAGTACTTC	CASGLPGLGTYEQYF
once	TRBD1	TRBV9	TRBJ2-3	TGTGCCAGCAGCGTCCCGGGACAGGGACCTAGCACAGATACGCAGTATTTT	CASSVPGQGPSTDTQYF
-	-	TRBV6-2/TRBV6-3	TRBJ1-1	TGTGCCAGCAGTTACCGGGGACTGACTAACACTGAAGCTTTCTTT	CASSYRGLTNTEAFF
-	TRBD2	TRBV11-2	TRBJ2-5	TGTGCCAGCAGCCCGAGACTAGCGGGAGCCCTCCGGGTGGAGACCCAGTACTTC	CASSPRLAGALRVETQYF
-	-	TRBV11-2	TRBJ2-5	TGTGCCAGCAGCGTTGGGGAGGGGGACTCCCAGTACTTC	CASSVGEGDSQYF
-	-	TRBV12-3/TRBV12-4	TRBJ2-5	TGTGCCAGCAGGCTCGAAGAGACCCAGTACTTC	CASRLEETQYF
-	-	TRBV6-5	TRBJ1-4	TGTGCCAGCAGTTACTCCTTCGCAACTAATGAAAAACTGTTTTTT	CASSYSFATNEKLFF
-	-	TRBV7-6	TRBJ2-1	TGTGCCAGCAGCTCCGTGGAGGGCAGGGTGGATTACAATGAGCAGTTCTTC	CASSSVEGRVDYNEQFF
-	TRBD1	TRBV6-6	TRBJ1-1	TGTGCCAGCAGTACTTGGACAGGGGGCATAACTGAAGCTTTCTTT	CASSTWTGGITEAFF
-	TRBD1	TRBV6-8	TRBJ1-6	TGTGCCAGCAGTGTTTACCGGGACAGTAATTCACCCCTCCACTTT	CASSVYRDSNSPLHF
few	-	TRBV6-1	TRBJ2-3	TGTGCCAGCAGTTACCCCGGGTTAGATACGCAGTATTTT	CASSYPGLDTQYF
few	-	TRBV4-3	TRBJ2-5	TGCGCCAGCAGCCGCTTAGCGGAGCCCCAAGAGACCCAGTACTTC	CASSRLAEPQETQYF
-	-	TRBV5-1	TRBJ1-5	TGCGCCAGCAGCCCTGGCGTGGATCAGCCCCAGCATTTT	CASSPGVDQPQHF
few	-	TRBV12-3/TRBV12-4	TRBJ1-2	TGTGCCAGCAGTACCAAGTACCGGCTAACTGACAATTATGGCTACACCTTC	CASSTKYRLTDNYGYTF
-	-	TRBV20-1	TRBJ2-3	TGCAGTGCTAGAGATCAATCACCCGGCAGGGGAGGCACAGATACGCAGTATTTT	CSARDQSPGRGGTDTQYF
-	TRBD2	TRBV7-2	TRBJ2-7	TGTGCCAGCAGCAAAAGGCTAGCGGGGGAACGCCCCCCCGACGAGCAGTACTTC	CASSKRLAGERPPDEQYF
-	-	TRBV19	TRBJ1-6	TGTGCCAGAAGGGGTAGTTCACCCCTCCACTTT	CARRGSSPLHF
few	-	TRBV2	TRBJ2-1	TGTGCCAGCGAAAGGGACGGTAGATACAGCAATGAGCAGTTCTTC	CASERDGRYSNEQFF